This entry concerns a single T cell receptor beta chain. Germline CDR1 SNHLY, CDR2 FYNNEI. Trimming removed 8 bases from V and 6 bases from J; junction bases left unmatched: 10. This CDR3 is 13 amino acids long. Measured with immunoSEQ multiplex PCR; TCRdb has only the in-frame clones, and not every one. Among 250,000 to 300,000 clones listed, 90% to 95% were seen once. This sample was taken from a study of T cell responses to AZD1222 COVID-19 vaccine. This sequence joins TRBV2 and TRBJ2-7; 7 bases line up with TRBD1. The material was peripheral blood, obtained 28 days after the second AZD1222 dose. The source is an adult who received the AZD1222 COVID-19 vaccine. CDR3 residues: CASGISRDSEQYF. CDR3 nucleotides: TGTGCCAGCGGGATTAGCCGGGACAGCGAGCAGTACTTC. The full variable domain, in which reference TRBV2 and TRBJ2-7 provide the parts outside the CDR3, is EPEVTQTPSHQVTQMGQEVILRCVPISNHLYFYWYRQILGQKVEFLVSFYNNEISEKSEIFDDQFSVERPDGSNFTLKIRSTKLEDSAMYFCASGISRDSEQYFGPGTRLTVT.